This T cell receptor beta chain was identified during a study of blood T cell repertoires in COVID-19. This clone was recorded once. CDR1 is SGDLS, CDR2 YYNGEE, per germline. There are 13 residues in the CDR3. V was shortened by 10 bases and J by 2 bases, with 15 bases between the two germline ends. Assay: immunoSEQ multiplex PCR; the TCRdb copy retains only in-frame clones and omits some. The data hold about 110,000 clones, with around 74% observed a single time. The TCR comes from a woman between 70 and 85 years old with acute or convalescent COVID-19. Sequences were obtained from peripheral blood. The V and J genes are TRBV9 and TRBJ1-2; no reliable D call. CDR3 region: CASRLGANYGYTF. The DNA for the CDR3 is TGTGCCTCGCGCCTCGGAGCAAACTATGGCTACACCTTC.